The 32 T cell receptor beta chains below were found in one sample sequenced in a study of cytomegalovirus exposure and HLA in healthy donors (TCRdb year 2017). Libraries came from the immunoSEQ multiplex PCR assay. The clones in this table, taken by TCRdb from immuneACCESS, are in-frame only. Not every clone is retained; where verified, under half of the shortfall comes from an unresolved V gene, and the cause of the rest is unknown. This sample holds 180,000 or so clones; roughly 82% were observed only once. The ten most abundant clones make up around 15% of the sample. Material: PBMCs. The receptors stem from a woman in her twenties or thirties in good health and CMV-seropositive.

J is TRBJ2-5 and V is TRBV10-3, with D uncertain. CDR3 length: 12 residues. Germline assignment: CDR1 ENHRY and CDR2 SYGVKD. V lost 0 bases to trimming and J lost 5 bases, with 4 bases between them. CDR3 DNA sequence: TGTGCCATCAGTGAGTCCGGGGAGACCCAGTACTTC. Translated, it gives CAISESGETQYF.

V gene TRBV6-1 combines with J gene TRBJ2-7; 9 nucleotides line up with TRBD1. J lost 2 bases, V lost 5 bases, and 4 bases had no gene match. The CDR3 sequence is 14 residues long. The germline V gene has CDR1 MNHNS and CDR2 SASEGT. This chain's CDR3 is CASSSDRGAYEQYF. The CDR3 bases are TGTGCCAGCAGTTCAGACAGGGGGGCCTACGAGCAGTACTTC.

The gene calls are TRBV6-1 and TRBJ1-2; 10 bases align to TRBD1. CDR3 length equals 15 residues. CDR1 and CDR2 from the germline V gene are MNHNS and SASEGT. The junction had 5 bases not matched to a gene; V was cut back by 3 bases and J by 4 bases. The CDR3 nucleotides are TGTGCCAGCAGTGATCGGGACAGGGGAATCTATGGCTACACCTTC. Translating it yields CASSDRDRGIYGYTF.

The chain recombines TRBV28 with TRBJ1-1; possibly TRBD1 for D (6 bases). The V and J ends lost 6 bases and 6 bases respectively, with 17 bases between them. The CDR3 has 14 residues. Germline assignment: CDR1 MDHEN and CDR2 SYDVKM. CDR3 sequence (DNA): TGTGCCAGCAGAGGACAGAAAGGTTACCCTGAAGCTTTCTTT. Translated, it gives CASRGQKGYPEAFF. The variable domain in full, completed from reference TRBV28 and TRBJ1-1, reads DVKVTQSSRYLVKRTGEKVFLECVQDMDHENMFWYRQDPGLGLRLIYFSYDVKMKEKGDIPEGYSVSREKKERFSLILESASTNQTSMYLCASRGQKGYPEAFFGQGTRLTVV.

The chain uses TRBV12-2 and TRBJ2-7; TRBD1 is the table's D call, not checked against the DNA. TRBV12-2 is a known pseudogene. There are 16 residues in the CDR3. This chain's CDR3 is CASRPSRQGAAYEQYF. The CDR3 nucleotides are TGTGCAAGTCGCCCTAGCCGACAGGGGGCGGCTTACGAGCAGTACTTC.

This clone was seen only a few times. The chain combines TRBV5-5 with TRBJ1-1; 7 nucleotides line up with TRBD1. J lost 8 bases, V lost 2 bases, and 6 bases had no gene match. The CDR3 consists of 13 residues. Germline-derived CDR1 and CDR2 are SGHKS and YYEKEE (reference sequence). CDR3: CASSLEGAAEAFF. The CDR3 DNA is TGTGCCAGCAGCTTAGAGGGGGCGGCGGAAGCTTTCTTT.

The V call is TRBV9, the J call TRBJ1-1, with 7 nucleotides matching TRBD1. The CDR3 consists of 13 residues. Germline V gene data show CDR1 as SGDLS and CDR2 as YYNGEE. Trimming took 3 bases from V and 6 from J; bases not matched to a gene: 5. CDR3: CASSGPGQAEAFF. The CDR3 DNA follows: TGTGCCAGCAGCGGCCCCGGACAGGCTGAAGCTTTCTTT.

Only one count was recorded for this clone. This chain links TRBV29-1 with TRBJ1-3; unclear D gene. Trimming cost V 5 bases and J 4 bases, with 15 bases left between them. The CDR3 runs to 14 residues. The V gene's germline CDR1 is SQVTM and CDR2 ANQGSEA. The CDR3 nucleotides are TGCAGCGTTTCAAAATCGGGAGTCGGAAACACCATATATTTT. Protein: CSVSKSGVGNTIYF.

The chain links TRBV10-2 to TRBJ2-7; TRBD1 is a possible D gene (5 bases). Germline CDR1 WSHSY, CDR2 SAAADI. V lost 7 bases to trimming and J lost 5 bases, with 18 bases between them. This CDR3 region has 14 residues. The CDR3 protein is CASKWQGFTHEQYF. The CDR3 nucleotides are TGCGCCAGCAAATGGCAGGGATTTACCCACGAGCAGTACTTC.

This chain joins TRBV30 and TRBJ1-4; no reliable D call. Germline CDR1 is GTSNPN and CDR2 is SVGIG (reference sequence). Trimming removed 0 bases at V and 10 bases at J, with 12 bases between. The length of the CDR3 is 13 residues. Here the CDR3 DNA reads TGTGCCTGGAGTGTATTGGGGAGGGCAAAACTGTTTTTT. It translates to CAWSVLGRAKLFF.

V is TRBV27 and J is TRBJ1-2; 8 positions agree with TRBD1. V trimming: 5 bases; J trimming: 11 bases; junction bases outside the gene matches: 16. Germline V lookup: CDR1 MNHEY, CDR2 SMNVEV (reference sequence). The CDR3 is 15 residues long. The CDR3 bases are TGTGCCAGCAGTCCAGGGGACAGGACCTCCGTGGGATACACCTTC. Translated, it gives CASSPGDRTSVGYTF.

This clone was observed a handful of times. The chain has TRBV7-6 and TRBJ1-2, with TRBD1 as a possible D gene (6 bases). Trimming stripped 5 bases from V and 8 bases from J, with 15 bases between. There are 13 residues in the CDR3. Germline CDR1 is SGHVS and CDR2 is FNYEAQ. The CDR3 spells CASSPPGHSGYTF. Here the CDR3 DNA reads TGTGCCAGCAGCCCGCCGGGACATTCAGGCTACACCTTC.

The V and J genes are TRBV5-1 and TRBJ2-7; D ambiguous. The CDR3 sequence is 14 residues long. The germline CDR1 and CDR2 sequences are SGHRS and YFSETQ. Trimming removed 4 bases at V and 2 bases at J, with 13 bases between. The CDR3 loop reads CASSDSALAYEQYF. The CDR3 bases are TGCGCCAGCAGCGACTCCGCGTTGGCCTACGAGCAGTACTTC.

This clone has a handful of counts. V usage is TRBV9 and J usage is TRBJ1-2; the D gene is possibly TRBD1 (6 bases). This CDR3 has 15 amino acids. Germline assignment: CDR1 SGDLS and CDR2 YYNGEE. Trimming removed 4 bases at V and 4 bases at J, with 17 bases between. This chain's CDR3 is CASSPDPGQLYGYTF. As DNA, the CDR3 is TGTGCCAGCAGCCCCGACCCTGGACAGCTCTATGGCTACACCTTC.

Notes on this clone: The junction and the germline gene differ at one end; a read error may be behind it. The chain employs TRBV7-7 and TRBJ2-5; 7 bases are a match to TRBD1. Per the germline V gene, CDR1 is SSHAT and CDR2 is FNYEAQ (reference sequence). This CDR3 is built from 14 residues. In DNA form, the CDR3 reads TGTGCTAGCAGCTTACAGGGGCAGTGGGAGACCCAGTACTTC. The encoded protein is CASSLQGQWETQYF.

The chain employs TRBV7-9 and TRBJ1-4; 7 nucleotides line up with TRBD1. The CDR3 extends over 14 amino acids. Germline CDR1 SEHNR, CDR2 FQNEAQ (reference sequence). For the CDR3, the DNA is TGTGCTGGCGGCCGGAGACAGGGTCGTGAAAAACTGTTTTTT. Its translation is CAGGRRQGREKLFF.

The J gene is TRBJ2-5, the V gene TRBV6-1, with D perhaps matching TRBD2 (6 bases). Between the trimmed V and J ends, which lost 4 bases and 6 bases, there was a span of 15 bases. The CDR3 sequence is 14 residues long. Germline lookup yields CDR1 MNHNS and CDR2 SASEGT. CDR3 sequence reads: CASSGGTAGQTQYF. The CDR3 bases are TGTGCCAGCAGTGGCGGGACGGCCGGCCAGACCCAGTACTTC.

In nucleotides, the CDR3 is TGTGCCTGGAGGGATTTAGCGGGAAATGAGCAGTTCTTC. This gives the protein CAWRDLAGNEQFF. The genes are TRBV30 and TRBJ2-1; 8 bases map to TRBD2. With V trimmed by 3 bases and J by 7 bases, 5 bases remained unmatched. The germline CDR1 and CDR2 sequences are GTSNPN and SVGIG (reference sequence). The CDR3 loop spans 13 amino acids.

The chain has TRBV30 and TRBJ2-2, with D possibly TRBD2 on 6 matching bases. V was shortened by 7 bases and J by 6 bases, with 18 bases between the two germline ends. The CDR3 loop spans 14 amino acids. In germline, CDR1 is GTSNPN, CDR2 SVGIG (reference sequence). The DNA of the CDR3 is TGTGCCTCCCCGGGCCGGGGACTCGCCGGGGAGCTGTTTTTT. Amino acids: CASPGRGLAGELFF.

J is TRBJ1-5 and V is TRBV5-4, with D possibly matching TRBD1 (6 bases). Trimming cost V 3 bases and J 5 bases, with 12 bases left between them. CDR1 SGHNT and CDR2 YYREEE come from the germline V gene (reference sequence). CDR3 size: 14 residues. CDR3 DNA sequence: TGTGCCAGCAGCTCCCAGGGGTACGATCAGCCCCAGCATTTT. Its protein product is CASSSQGYDQPQHF. The full variable domain, with the rest looked up from reference TRBV5-4 and TRBJ1-5, is ETGVTQSPTHLIKTRGQQVTLRCSSQSGHNTVSWYQQALGQGPQFIFQYYREEENGRGNFPPRFSGLQFPNYSSELNVNALELDDSALYLCASSSQGYDQPQHFGDGTRLSIL.

The chain recombines TRBV6-1 with TRBJ2-7; tentative D call: TRBD2 (6 bases). Germline lookup yields CDR1 MNHNS and CDR2 SASEGT. V lost 11 bases to trimming and J lost 2 bases, with 13 bases between them. The CDR3 totals 12 residues. CDR3 sequence: CAVTGDPYEQYF. The CDR3 nucleotides are TGTGCCGTAACGGGAGATCCCTACGAGCAGTACTTC.

This chain links TRBV9 with TRBJ2-1; TRBD1 aligns across 9 bases. J gave up 12 bases and V 0 bases, and 13 bases lay outside the gene matches. Germline V lookup: CDR1 SGDLS, CDR2 YYNGEE. This CDR3 has 16 residues. CDR3 amino acids: CASSVAPSQGAVGQFF. The CDR3 bases are TGTGCCAGCAGCGTAGCTCCGTCACAGGGGGCGGTCGGGCAGTTCTTC.

The V call is TRBV28, the J call TRBJ2-7; the match to TRBD2 covers 15 bases. V shed 7 bases and J 2 bases; nucleotides not matched to a gene: 9. CDR3 size: 17 residues. Per the germline V gene, CDR1 is MDHEN and CDR2 is SYDVKM. This chain's CDR3 is CASIQGLAGGLTYEQYF. DNA for the CDR3: TGTGCCAGCATTCAAGGACTAGCGGGAGGGCTTACCTACGAGCAGTACTTC.

CDR3 protein: CASGRWTGDTEAFF. The CDR3 coding sequence is TGTGCTAGTGGTCGATGGACAGGGGACACTGAAGCTTTCTTT. The gene calls are TRBV12-5 and TRBJ1-1; 9 nucleotides line up with TRBD1. From germline, CDR1 is LGHNT and CDR2 FRNRAP. CDR3 length equals 14 residues. The ends lost 5 bases at V and 3 bases at J; junction bases unmatched: 4.

The V gene is TRBV29-1, the J gene TRBJ2-1; TRBD2 matches at 9 bases. Germline V gives CDR1 SQVTM, CDR2 ANQGSEA. This CDR3 contains 14 residues. V lost 7 bases and J lost 8; bases outside the gene matches: 12. The CDR3, as DNA: TGCAGCGACTCGGGGCTAGCGGGACTCGATGAGCAGTTCTTC. Protein product: CSDSGLAGLDEQFF.

Only one count was recorded for this clone. The V gene is TRBV11-1, the J gene TRBJ2-7, with D perhaps matching TRBD2 (5 bases). The CDR3 contains 16 residues. V lost 3 bases and J lost 0, with 15 bases in between. CDR1 is SGHAT, CDR2 FQDESV, per germline (reference sequence). The CDR3 region is CASSLERAVSSYEQYF. CDR3 nucleotide sequence: TGTGCCAGCAGCTTGGAGCGAGCGGTCTCCTCCTACGAGCAGTACTTC. Variable domain in full (rest from reference TRBV11-1 and TRBJ2-7): EAEVAQSPRYKITEKSQAVAFWCDPISGHATLYWYRQILGQGPELLVQFQDESVVDDSQLPKDRFSAERLKGVDSTLKIQPAELGDSAMYLCASSLERAVSSYEQYFGPGTRLTVT.

The V and J genes are TRBV7-9 and TRBJ2-7; TRBD2 matches at 10 bases. Germline V gene data show CDR1 as SEHNR and CDR2 as FQNEAQ (reference sequence). Trimming at V came to 5 bases and at J to 2 bases, leaving 6 bases not matched to a gene. This CDR3 has 15 residues. The CDR3 is CASSRTSGAPYEQYF. The CDR3, as DNA: TGTGCCAGCAGCCGAACTAGCGGGGCGCCCTACGAGCAGTACTTC.

The V and J genes are TRBV6-6 and TRBJ2-7; D possibly corresponds to TRBD2 (5 bases). The V gene's germline CDR1 is MNHNY and CDR2 SVGAGI (reference sequence). Trimming removed 7 bases from V and 0 bases from J, with 13 bases in between. This CDR3 spans 14 amino acids. The CDR3 DNA follows: TGTGCCAGCACGGGTGCGGGCGTCTCCTACGAGCAGTACTTC. Encoded protein: CASTGAGVSYEQYF.

J is TRBJ2-3 and V is TRBV5-1; D call uncertain. CDR3 size: 14 residues. Between the trimmed V and J ends, which lost 0 bases and 2 bases, there was a span of 7 bases. Germline CDR1 is SGHRS and CDR2 is YFSETQ. The CDR3 region is CASSLDGPTDTQYF. CDR3 nucleotide sequence: TGCGCCAGCAGCTTGGACGGTCCCACAGATACGCAGTATTTT.

This clone was found a few times. The same CDR3 arises from other DNA sequences in this sample as well. CDR3 bases: TGTGCCAGCAGCCAACAGGGCTACGAGCAGTACTTC. This sequence encodes CASSQQGYEQYF. The chain carries TRBV7-9 and TRBJ2-7; a possible D gene is TRBD1 (6 bases). Germline CDR1 reads SEHNR; CDR2 reads FQNEAQ (reference sequence). The V end lost 5 bases, the J end lost 3 bases, and 8 bases lay between the germline ends. This CDR3 comprises 12 residues.

The chain employs TRBV2 and TRBJ1-2; D unresolved. This CDR3 has 13 amino acids. Trimming stripped 3 bases from V and 3 bases from J, with 8 bases between. Germline values: CDR1 SNHLY, CDR2 FYNNEI. CDR3 in amino acids: CASSESAYYGYTF. CDR3 nucleotides: TGTGCCAGCAGTGAGAGTGCCTACTATGGCTACACCTTC.

The rearrangement uses TRBV5-1 and TRBJ2-3; 7 bases line up with TRBD2. Germline V CDR1 and CDR2: SGHRS, YFSETQ. V was clipped by 2 bases and J by 2 bases; unmatched bases: 5. This CDR3 has 15 residues. The CDR3 DNA sequence: TGCGCCAGCAGCTTCCGGAGCGGGGACACAGATACGCAGTATTTT. Translating it yields CASSFRSGDTDTQYF.